This entry features one T cell receptor (beta chain) sequence. The target antigen is unknown. Healthy Caucasians alone served as donors. This sample was included in a study of identical twins. The V and J ends lost 0 bases and 4 bases, in that order; junction bases with no gene match: 6. Germline V CDR1 and CDR2: SGHRS, YFSETQ. The CDR3 covers 15 residues. TCRdb fed the 5' RACE reads into MiXCR, producing one record per CDR3 protein. Here the sample spans under 300,000 distinct CDR3 sequences, roughly 13% being singletons. The study's findings and limits: Less excess twin sharing appeared in beta out-of-frame sequences. Fewer insertions marked abundant cord blood beta clonotypes; young adult naive trended weakly, memory not at all.

In addition, the sample was reused for a study of yellow fever vaccine responses in identical twins.

The TCR comes from a woman younger than 30 in good health. The sequenced material came from memory (CD45RO+) T cells sorted from blood. The chain combines TRBV5-1 with TRBJ2-5, with 7 bases lining up with TRBD2. The CDR3 nucleotides read TGCGCCAGCAGCTTGGATCGGGGGGATGGAGAGACCCAGTACTTC. Encoded protein: CASSLDRGDGETQYF. Full variable domain (missing parts from reference TRBV5-1 and TRBJ2-5): KAGVTQTPRYLIKTRGQQVTLSCSPISGHRSVSWYQQTPGQGLQFLFEYFSETQRNKGNFPGRFSGRQFSNSRSEMNVSTLELGDSALYLCASSLDRGDGETQYFGPGTRLLVL.